The table lists the clone carrying this T cell receptor (beta chain) with a few counts. The antigen is unknown. The data were taken from a study of CD8 T cells in ankylosing spondylitis. Germline V gene data show CDR1 as LGHDT and CDR2 as YNNKEL (reference sequence). The CDR3 covers 13 residues. Deletions cut 2 bases from V and 5 bases from J, with 6 bases between. One entry per CDR3 protein, called by TCRdb with MiXCR from the 5' RACE reads. The data contain roughly 700,000 distinct CDR3 sequences, 15% to 20% of them singletons. Study conclusions and caveats: There was reportedly significant enrichment of clones that were disease-linked in matched ankylosing spondylitis synovial fluid. Seven to nine highly homologous variants formed a TCR beta motif that appeared characteristic of ankylosing spondylitis blood.

Source material: blood, either unsorted or a sorted T cell fraction (not recorded which). This receptor was taken from a male donor with ankylosing spondylitis. The V call is TRBV3-1, the J call TRBJ1-4, with no clear D. The CDR3 sequence: CASSQLENEKLFF. In nucleotides, the CDR3 is TGTGCCAGCAGCCAACTCGAGAATGAAAAACTGTTTTTT.